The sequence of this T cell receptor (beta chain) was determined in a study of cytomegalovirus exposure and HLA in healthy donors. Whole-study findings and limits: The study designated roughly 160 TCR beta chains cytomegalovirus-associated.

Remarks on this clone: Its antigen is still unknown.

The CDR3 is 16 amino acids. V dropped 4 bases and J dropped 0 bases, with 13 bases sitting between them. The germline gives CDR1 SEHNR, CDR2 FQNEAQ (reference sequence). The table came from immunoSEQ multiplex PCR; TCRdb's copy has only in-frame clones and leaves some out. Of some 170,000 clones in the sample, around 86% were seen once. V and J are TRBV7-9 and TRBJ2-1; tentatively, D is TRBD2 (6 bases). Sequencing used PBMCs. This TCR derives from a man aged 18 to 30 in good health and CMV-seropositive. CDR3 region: CASSSLAVSSYNEQFF. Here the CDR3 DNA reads TGTGCCAGCAGCTCTTTAGCGGTAAGCTCCTACAATGAGCAGTTCTTC. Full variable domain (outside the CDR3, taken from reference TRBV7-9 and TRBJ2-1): DTGVSQNPRHKITKRGQNVTFRCDPISEHNRLYWYRQTLGQGPEFLTYFQNEAQLEKSRLLSDRFSAERPKGSFSTLEIQRTEQGDSAMYLCASSSLAVSSYNEQFFGPGTRLTVL.